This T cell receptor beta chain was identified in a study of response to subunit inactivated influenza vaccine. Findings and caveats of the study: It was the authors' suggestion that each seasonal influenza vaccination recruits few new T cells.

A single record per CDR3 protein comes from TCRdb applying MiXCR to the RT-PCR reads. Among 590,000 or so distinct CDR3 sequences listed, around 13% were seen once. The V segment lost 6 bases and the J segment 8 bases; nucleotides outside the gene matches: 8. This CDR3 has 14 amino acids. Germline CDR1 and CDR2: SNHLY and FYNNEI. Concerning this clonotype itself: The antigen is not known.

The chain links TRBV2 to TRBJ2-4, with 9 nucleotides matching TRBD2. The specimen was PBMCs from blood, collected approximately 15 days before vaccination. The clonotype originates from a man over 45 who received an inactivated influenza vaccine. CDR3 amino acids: CASRHIAGEYIQYF. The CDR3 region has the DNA TGTGCCAGCAGGCACATAGCGGGAGAGTACATTCAGTACTTC.